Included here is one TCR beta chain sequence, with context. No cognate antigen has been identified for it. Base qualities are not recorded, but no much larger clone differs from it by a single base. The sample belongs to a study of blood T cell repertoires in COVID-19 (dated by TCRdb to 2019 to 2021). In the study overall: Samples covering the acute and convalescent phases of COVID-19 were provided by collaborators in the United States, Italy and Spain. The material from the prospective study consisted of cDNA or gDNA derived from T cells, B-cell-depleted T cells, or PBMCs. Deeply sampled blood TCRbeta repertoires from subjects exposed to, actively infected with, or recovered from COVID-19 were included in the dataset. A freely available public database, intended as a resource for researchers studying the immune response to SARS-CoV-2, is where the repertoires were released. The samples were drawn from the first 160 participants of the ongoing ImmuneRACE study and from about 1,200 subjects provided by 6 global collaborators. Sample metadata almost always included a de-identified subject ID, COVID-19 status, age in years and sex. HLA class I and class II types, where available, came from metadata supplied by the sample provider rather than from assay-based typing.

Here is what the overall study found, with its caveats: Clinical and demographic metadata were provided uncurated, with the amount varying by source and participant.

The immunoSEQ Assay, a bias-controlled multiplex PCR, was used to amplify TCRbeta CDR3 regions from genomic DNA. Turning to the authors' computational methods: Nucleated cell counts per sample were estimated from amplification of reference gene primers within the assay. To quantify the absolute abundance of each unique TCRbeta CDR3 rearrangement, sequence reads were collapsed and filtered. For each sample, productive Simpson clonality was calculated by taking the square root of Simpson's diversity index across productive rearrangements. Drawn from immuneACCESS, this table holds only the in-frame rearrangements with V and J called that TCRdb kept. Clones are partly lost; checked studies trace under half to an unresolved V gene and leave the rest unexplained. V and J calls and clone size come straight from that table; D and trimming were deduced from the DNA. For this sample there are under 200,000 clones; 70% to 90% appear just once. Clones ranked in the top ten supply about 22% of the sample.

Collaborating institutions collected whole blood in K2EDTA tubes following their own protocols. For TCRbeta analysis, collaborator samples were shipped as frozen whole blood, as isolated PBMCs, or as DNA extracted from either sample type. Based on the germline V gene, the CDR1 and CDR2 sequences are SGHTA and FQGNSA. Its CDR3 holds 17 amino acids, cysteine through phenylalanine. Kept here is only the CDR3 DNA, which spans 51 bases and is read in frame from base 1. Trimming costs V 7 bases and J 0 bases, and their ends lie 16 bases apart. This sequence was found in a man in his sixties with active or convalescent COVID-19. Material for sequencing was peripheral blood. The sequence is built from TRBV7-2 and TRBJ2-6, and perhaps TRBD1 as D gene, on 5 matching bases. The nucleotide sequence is TGTGCCAGCACCCGGCCAACAGGAACCTCTGGGGCCAACGTCCTGACTTTC. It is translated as CASTRPTGTSGANVLTF.